This passage covers 23 T cell receptor beta chains from one sample sequenced in a study of beta chain features in type 1 diabetes. General study results and limits: TCRB CDR3s from Type 1 diabetes patients were moderately but significantly shorter in all four CD4+ subsets.

The whole isolated RNA underwent reverse transcription, so sequencing captured expressed TCRB transcripts. The method was immunoSEQ multiplex PCR; TCRdb's version includes in-frame clones alone and lacks a portion of them. This table has about 150,000 clones, around an eighth appearing once. Their cognate antigens are unknown. The sequenced sample consisted of central memory CD4+ T cells from blood. The source of these receptors is a man younger than 35 with type 1 diabetes.

About this clone: It may be a read error: a sequence one base away is much more abundant. This rearrangement joins TRBV5-1 to TRBJ2-3; 9 nucleotides align to TRBD2. CDR3 length: 14 amino acids. CDR1 SGHRS and CDR2 YFSETQ come from the germline V gene. V lost 4 bases, J lost 1 base, and 1 base stayed unmatched. The CDR3 DNA reads as TGCGCCAGCAGCCCTAGCGGGGGCACAGATACGCAGTATTTT. This sequence encodes CASSPSGGTDTQYF.

The chain links TRBV7-9 to TRBJ2-7; D ambiguous. Per the germline V gene, CDR1 is SEHNR and CDR2 is FQNEAQ (reference sequence). Deletions cut 5 bases from V and 1 base from J, with 15 bases between. The CDR3 covers 15 residues. The CDR3 region is CASSTSPGPSYEQYF. The CDR3 nucleotides are TGTGCCAGCAGCACTTCACCGGGCCCATCCTACGAGCAGTACTTC. Variable domain in full (rest from reference TRBV7-9 and TRBJ2-7): DTGVSQNPRHKITKRGQNVTFRCDPISEHNRLYWYRQTLGQGPEFLTYFQNEAQLEKSRLLSDRFSAERPKGSFSTLEIQRTEQGDSAMYLCASSTSPGPSYEQYFGPGTRLTVT.

This clone was seen a single time. The sample holds other DNA sequences that translate to the same CDR3. V and J are TRBV18 and TRBJ2-5; D may be TRBD2 (6 bases). V was shortened by 3 bases and J by 5 bases, with 10 bases between the two germline ends. CDR3 length equals 13 residues. The germline gives CDR1 KGHSH, CDR2 LQKENI. The CDR3 coding sequence is TGTGCCAGCTCACCGGGACTTCAGGAGACCCAGTACTTC. This encodes CASSPGLQETQYF.

The CDR3 sequence: CASSSGAVGNQPQHF. CDR3 DNA: TGTGCCAGCAGTTCGGGGGCGGTTGGTAATCAGCCCCAGCATTTT. The gene calls are TRBV28 and TRBJ1-5; D may be TRBD1 (6 bases). This CDR3 spans 15 amino acids. Germline lookup yields CDR1 MDHEN and CDR2 SYDVKM. Trimming cost V 4 bases and J 4 bases, with 14 bases left between them.

V and J are TRBV6-6 and TRBJ1-2; no reliable D call. The CDR3 has 12 amino acids. Between the trimmed V and J ends, which lost 6 bases and 7 bases, there was a span of 12 bases. The germline V gene encodes CDR1 MNHNY and CDR2 SVGAGI (reference sequence). The CDR3 region has the DNA TGTGCCAGCAGGACCGCCGGTGGTGGCTACACCTTC. This translates into CASRTAGGGYTF.

This clone showed up just a few times. The chain couples TRBV28 to TRBJ2-7, with 10 bases matching TRBD1. Trimming at V came to 8 bases and at J to 3 bases, leaving 7 bases not matched to a gene. There are 14 residues in the CDR3. CDR1 and CDR2 from the germline V gene are MDHEN and SYDVKM. The CDR3 sequence is CASASGQGLYEQYF. The CDR3 nucleotides read TGTGCCAGCGCATCGGGACAGGGGCTCTACGAGCAGTACTTC.

This clone was detected ten times or more. This chain links TRBV29-1 with TRBJ1-5; D gene unclear. Looked up from germline, CDR1 is SQVTM and CDR2 is ANQGSEA. V was pared by 6 bases and J by 3 bases, with 9 bases between. This CDR3 is built from 12 residues. The CDR3 loop reads CSVGTSNQPQHF. Written as DNA, the CDR3 is TGCAGCGTCGGTACCTCCAATCAGCCCCAGCATTTT.

This clone was detected a few times. This sequence joins TRBV29-1 and TRBJ2-5; 10 bases map to TRBD2. The CDR3 is made up of 17 amino acids. V lost 1 base and J lost 0; bases outside the gene matches: 8. CDR1 SQVTM and CDR2 ANQGSEA come from the germline V gene. This CDR3 is CSVEASVAGGYQETQYF. The CDR3 nucleotides are TGCAGCGTTGAAGCCTCTGTAGCGGGGGGTTACCAAGAGACCCAGTACTTC. Variable domain in full (rest from reference TRBV29-1 and TRBJ2-5): SAVISQKPSRDICQRGTSLTIQCQVDSQVTMMFWYRQQPGQSLTLIATANQGSEATYESGFVIDKFPISRPNLTFSTLTVSNMSPEDSSIYLCSVEASVAGGYQETQYFGPGTRLLVL.

The J gene is TRBJ1-2, the V gene TRBV7-9; 10 nucleotides agree with TRBD1. The J segment lost 4 bases and the V segment lost 7 bases, leaving 6 bases of the junction unmatched. The length of the CDR3 is 14 residues. CDR1 SEHNR and CDR2 FQNEAQ come from the germline V gene (reference sequence). CDR3 in DNA: TGTGCCAGCATCGGGACAGGGGAAGGCTATGGCTACACCTTC. Translating gives CASIGTGEGYGYTF.

This clone has more than one count but fewer than ten. Different DNA sequences within this sample yield the same CDR3. The rearrangement uses TRBV9 and TRBJ2-3; possibly TRBD1 for D (5 bases). The CDR3 consists of 15 residues. Germline CDR1 is SGDLS and CDR2 is YYNGEE. Between the trimmed V and J ends, which lost 2 bases and 1 base, there was a span of 11 bases. In nucleotides, the CDR3 is TGTGCCAGCAGCGTCGATGGGGCCCGCACAGATACGCAGTATTTT. This gives the protein CASSVDGARTDTQYF.

This clone was found a few times. The rearrangement joins TRBV5-1 to TRBJ1-6; 7 bases fit TRBD1. The junction had 5 bases not matched to a gene; V was cut back by 4 bases and J by 10 bases. This CDR3 region has 13 residues. The germline gives CDR1 SGHRS, CDR2 YFSETQ. CDR3 sequence: CASSEGQTSPLHF. As DNA, the CDR3 is TGCGCCAGCAGCGAGGGACAGACATCACCCCTCCACTTT.

The chain carries TRBV11-2 and TRBJ1-3; D is unresolved. CDR3 size: 12 residues. CDR1 is SGHAT, CDR2 FQNNGV, per germline. Between the trimmed V and J ends, which lost 3 bases and 3 bases, there was a span of 3 bases. The CDR3 loop is CASSFVGNTIYF. For the CDR3, the DNA is TGTGCCAGCAGCTTTGTTGGAAACACCATATATTTT.

This clone was seen a few times. This sequence joins TRBV9 and TRBJ2-7; perhaps TRBD1 as D (6 bases). The CDR3 sequence is 14 residues long. Germline loops: CDR1 SGDLS, CDR2 YYNGEE. Trimming took 0 bases from V and 2 from J, leaving 9 bases between them. The CDR3 sequence: CASSVAAGAYEQYF. DNA of the CDR3: TGTGCCAGCAGCGTAGCAGCAGGGGCCTACGAGCAGTACTTC.

The CDR3 is CASSPGPSPLHF. The CDR3 nucleotides are TGTGCCAGCAGCCCGGGACCCTCACCCCTCCACTTT. This chain links TRBV14 with TRBJ1-6; D perhaps matches TRBD1 (5 bases). The germline V gene has CDR1 SGHDN and CDR2 FVKESK. This CDR3 has 12 residues. V shed 4 bases and J shed 10 bases, with 8 bases lying between them.

CDR3 nucleotide sequence: TGTGCCTGGAGTGGGTATAAGAACACTGAAGCTTTCTTT. Encoded protein: CAWSGYKNTEAFF. The V and J genes are TRBV30 and TRBJ1-1; D gene uncertain. V was shortened by 1 base and J by 1 base, with 7 bases between the two germline ends. The CDR3 consists of 13 residues. Looked up from germline, CDR1 is GTSNPN and CDR2 is SVGIG (reference sequence).

J is TRBJ2-5 and V is TRBV2; D unclear. This CDR3 is built from 14 residues. Deletions cut 4 bases from V and 3 bases from J, with 12 bases between. Germline V CDR1 and CDR2: SNHLY, FYNNEI. In DNA form, the CDR3 reads TGTGCCAGCAGTGTCTGGGCTTCCAAAGAGACCCAGTACTTC. It encodes CASSVWASKETQYF.

This rearrangement joins TRBV6-5 to TRBJ1-5; D not resolved. Per germline, CDR1 MNHEY and CDR2 SVGAGI. The length of the CDR3 is 13 residues. The germline V and J ends were trimmed by 10 bases and 1 base, with 11 bases remaining between them. Here the CDR3 DNA reads TGTGCCACCGGGGAGCTCAGCAATCAGCCCCAGCATTTT. As protein: CATGELSNQPQHF.

V usage is TRBV2 and J usage is TRBJ2-7; 9 positions agree with TRBD1. This CDR3 contains 13 residues. With V trimmed by 5 bases and J by 4 bases, 3 bases remained unmatched. Germline CDR1 and CDR2: SNHLY and FYNNEI. CDR3 residues: CASSLDRGYEQYF. CDR3 DNA sequence: TGTGCCAGCAGTCTGGACAGGGGATACGAGCAGTACTTC. The full variable domain, completed using reference TRBV2 and TRBJ2-7, is EPEVTQTPSHQVTQMGQEVILRCVPISNHLYFYWYRQILGQKVEFLVSFYNNEISEKSEIFDDQFSVERPDGSNFTLKIRSTKLEDSAMYFCASSLDRGYEQYFGPGTRLTVT.

The V and J genes are TRBV6-5 and TRBJ2-6; D call uncertain. Germline CDR1 reads MNHEY; CDR2 reads SVGAGI. The CDR3 runs 14 residues. Trimming left V 6 bases short and J 0 bases short, with 6 bases between. CDR3 region: CASSSASGANVLTF. CDR3 in DNA: TGTGCCAGCAGCTCGGCCTCTGGGGCCAACGTCCTGACTTTC.

The chain joins TRBV13 to TRBJ1-1, with D unclear. This CDR3 region has 14 residues. The V gene's germline CDR1 is PRHDT and CDR2 FYEKMQ (reference sequence). Trimming stripped 5 bases from V and 1 base from J, with 11 bases between. The DNA of the CDR3 is TGTGCCAGCAGCCCCAGTTTCGGGAACACTGAAGCTTTCTTT. This sequence encodes CASSPSFGNTEAFF. Looking up the rest from reference TRBV13 and TRBJ1-1 gives the full variable domain: AAGVIQSPRHLIKEKRETATLKCYPIPRHDTVYWYQQGPGQDPQFLISFYEKMQSDKGSIPDRFSAQQFSDYHSELNMSSLELGDSALYFCASSPSFGNTEAFFGQGTRLTVV.

In its sample, this clone was seen a few times. The chain carries TRBV5-1 and TRBJ2-5; perhaps D is TRBD1 or TRBD2 (6 bases each). Looked up from germline, CDR1 is SGHRS and CDR2 is YFSETQ. Trimming removed 5 bases from V and 5 bases from J, with 7 bases in between. This CDR3 region has 11 residues. The CDR3 DNA reads TGCGCCAGCAGAGGGGGGGAGACCCAGTACTTC. Its protein is CASRGGETQYF. Full variable domain (missing parts from reference TRBV5-1 and TRBJ2-5): KAGVTQTPRYLIKTRGQQVTLSCSPISGHRSVSWYQQTPGQGLQFLFEYFSETQRNKGNFPGRFSGRQFSNSRSEMNVSTLELGDSALYLCASRGGETQYFGPGTRLLVL.

J is TRBJ2-1 and V is TRBV18, with unresolved D. V was pared by 3 bases and J by 0 bases, with 9 bases between. CDR3 length: 15 amino acids. Germline lookup yields CDR1 KGHSH and CDR2 LQKENI. The CDR3 loop is CASSPRTGSYNEQFF. CDR3 sequence (DNA): TGTGCCAGCTCACCTCGCACGGGCTCCTACAATGAGCAGTTCTTC.

The genes are TRBV2 and TRBJ2-1, with D possibly being TRBD2 (5 bases). CDR3 length: 14 amino acids. V gave up 6 bases and J gave up 2 bases, with 11 bases separating them. The V gene's germline CDR1 is SNHLY and CDR2 FYNNEI. In nucleotides, the CDR3 is TGTGCCAGCAGCAGGACCGGGGCCTACAATGAGCAGTTCTTC. Translated: CASSRTGAYNEQFF. Based on the CDR3 plus reference TRBV2 and TRBJ2-1, the full variable domain is EPEVTQTPSHQVTQMGQEVILRCVPISNHLYFYWYRQILGQKVEFLVSFYNNEISEKSEIFDDQFSVERPDGSNFTLKIRSTKLEDSAMYFCASSRTGAYNEQFFGPGTRLTVL.